This T cell receptor (beta chain) came from a study of Ad26.COV2.S vaccination and SARS-CoV-2 variants. Of note for this clone: Additional DNA sequences in this sample encode the identical CDR3.

TCRdb's copy holds only in-frame clones and misses some; the assay was immunoSEQ multiplex PCR. The sample has a few hundred thousand clones; roughly 90% are singletons. Regarding treatment: around 19 received Ad26.COV2.S at low or high dose, single or two shots; about 5 received placebo; per-sample allocation not given. Samples analyzed were those drawn on day 63 after the first vaccine or placebo injection. V dropped 0 bases and J dropped 2 bases, with 5 bases sitting between them. CDR3 size: 13 residues. Germline assignment: CDR1 SGDLS and CDR2 YYNGEE. The chain couples TRBV9 to TRBJ1-2; D perhaps matches TRBD1 (5 bases). This TCR was sampled from a person between 18 and 65 years old who received the Ad26.COV2.S COVID-19 vaccine or a placebo. The sequencing used peripheral blood, collected in a trial of Ad26.COV2.S vaccine versus placebo. The CDR3 nucleotides read TGTGCCAGCAGCGTAGGGGGGAACTATGGCTACACCTTC. This sequence encodes CASSVGGNYGYTF. Drawing the rest from reference TRBV9 and TRBJ1-2, the complete variable domain is DSGVTQTPKHLITATGQRVTLRCSPRSGDLSVYWYQQSLDQGLQFLIQYYNGEERAKGNILERFSAQQFPDLHSELNLSSLELGDSALYFCASSVGGNYGYTFGSGTRLTVV.